Below, 11 T cell receptor beta chains from the same sample are listed, as sequenced in a study of identical twins. Via MiXCR, TCRdb re-called the 5' RACE reads, giving one row per CDR3 protein. The sample has 400,000 to 500,000 distinct CDR3 sequences, about 13% seen once. These data were likewise used in another study, on yellow fever vaccine responses in identical twins.

What was sequenced was CD4+ T cells sorted from blood. These receptors came from a woman in her late teens or twenties in good health.

The V gene is TRBV6-2 or TRBV6-3, the J gene TRBJ2-2; D unclear. The CDR3 is made up of 15 amino acids. Trimming stripped 1 base from V and 0 bases from J, with 6 bases between. From germline, CDR1 is MNHEY and CDR2 SVGEGT. The CDR3 here is CASSYYSANTGELFF. In nucleotides, the CDR3 is TGTGCCAGCAGTTACTATTCTGCGAACACCGGGGAGCTGTTTTTT.

A note on this clonotype: A read error is possible here, since a much larger clone lies one base away. The rearrangement links TRBV10-3 to TRBJ1-3; no reliable D call. The CDR3 loop spans 14 amino acids. CDR1 and CDR2 (germline): ENHRY, SYGVKD. CDR3: CAISEAGAGNSIYF. CDR3 in DNA: TGTGCCATCAGTGAGGCAGGTGCTGGAAACTCCATATATTTT.

This clonotype came up many times. CDR3 region: CASSPTGKGSNQPQHF. DNA for the CDR3: TGTGCCAGCAGTCCGACAGGGAAGGGGTCCAATCAGCCCCAGCATTTT. The chain carries TRBV12-3 or TRBV12-4 and TRBJ1-5; 7 nucleotides agree with TRBD1. This CDR3 is built from 16 residues. V dropped 5 bases and J dropped 3; count of bases not matched to a gene: 10.

This clonotype was observed a handful of times. This chain links TRBV7-3 with TRBJ2-4; possible D gene TRBD2, 7 bases. The CDR3 is 17 residues long. CDR1 and CDR2 from the germline V gene are SGHTA and FQGTGA. Trimming took 11 bases from V and 3 from J, leaving 26 bases between them. CDR3 residues: CARRSPQRRGGKNIQYF. For the CDR3, the DNA is TGTGCCCGACGCTCCCCTCAGCGGAGGGGGGGCAAAAACATTCAGTACTTC.

The chain links TRBV20-1 to TRBJ2-7, with 9 bases identical to TRBD2. The V and J ends lost 3 bases and 2 bases, in that order; junction bases with no gene match: 8. Germline V lookup: CDR1 DFQATT, CDR2 SNEGSKA (reference sequence). The CDR3 sequence is 15 residues long. CDR3 in DNA: TGCAGTGCTAGCTATCCCCTAGCGGGAACCTACGAGCAGTACTTC. This encodes CSASYPLAGTYEQYF.

This clonotype was detected only a few times. The CDR3 here is CASTPHAGTGDNEQFF. For the CDR3, the DNA is TGTGCCAGCACCCCCCACGCCGGGACAGGGGACAATGAGCAGTTCTTC. The chain links TRBV2 to TRBJ2-1; TRBD1 matches 10 bases. The CDR3 runs 16 residues. The V gene end was trimmed by 7 bases and the J gene end by 5 bases; junction bases not matched to a gene: 11. Germline V gives CDR1 SNHLY, CDR2 FYNNEI.

The V call is TRBV19, the J call TRBJ1-5, with TRBD1 matching over 11 bases. The CDR3 runs 14 residues. V was clipped by 6 bases and J by 6 bases; unmatched bases: 4. In germline, CDR1 is LNHDA, CDR2 SQIVND (reference sequence). As DNA, the CDR3 is TGTGCCAGTAGAGGGACAGGGGGTCGTCAGCCCCAGCATTTT. This translates into CASRGTGGRQPQHF.

J is TRBJ2-1 and V is TRBV7-9; weak D call: TRBD1 (6 bases). Germline CDR1 reads SEHNR; CDR2 reads FQNEAQ (reference sequence). V lost 2 bases to trimming and J lost 7 bases, with 12 bases between them. The CDR3 loop spans 14 amino acids. CDR3 coding DNA: TGTGCCAGCAGCTTACTGGGGGCAGGGAATGAGCAGTTCTTC. Translating gives CASSLLGAGNEQFF.

This clonotype was detected once. The CDR3 sequence is CASSPTSGAETQYF. The CDR3 DNA is TGTGCCAGCTCACCGACATCGGGCGCAGAGACCCAGTACTTC. The gene calls are TRBV18 and TRBJ2-5, with no clear D. The CDR3 consists of 14 residues. Germline V gene sequence: CDR1 KGHSH, CDR2 LQKENI. V lost 3 bases, J lost 4 bases, and 12 bases lay in between.

The chain recombines TRBV7-2 with TRBJ2-5; 9 bases fit TRBD1. This CDR3 contains 15 residues. Trimming took 1 base from V and 4 from J; bases not matched to a gene: 4. Germline CDR1 and CDR2: SGHTA and FQGNSA. The CDR3 loop is CASSLGDRAGETQYF. The CDR3 region has the DNA TGTGCCAGCAGCTTAGGGGACAGGGCCGGAGAGACCCAGTACTTC.

The genes are TRBV28 and TRBJ2-7; 9 nucleotides agree with TRBD2. Germline CDR1 is MDHEN and CDR2 is SYDVKM. The CDR3 totals 12 residues. V gave up 8 bases and J gave up 6 bases; unmatched junction bases: 5. Written as DNA, the CDR3 is TGTGCCAGCGCTAGCGGGACCTCCGAGCAGTACTTC. Translated: CASASGTSEQYF.